The 31 T cell receptor beta chains given below trace back to one sample, sequenced in a study of blood T cell repertoires in COVID-19. Sequencing used immunoSEQ multiplex PCR; TCRdb keeps in-frame clones, though not all of them. The data show around 130,000 clones, with around 87% seen just once and about 2% held by the top ten. Material for sequencing was peripheral blood. These receptors came from a man between 65 and 80 years old with active COVID-19.

CDR3 coding DNA: TGTGCCAGCAGCAAAATGGACAGGGCGGGCACTGAAGCTTTCTTT. Amino acid sequence: CASSKMDRAGTEAFF. V gene TRBV3-1 (or the pseudogene TRBV3-2) combines with J gene TRBJ1-1; 8 nucleotides match TRBD1. This CDR3 comprises 15 residues. V gave up 5 bases and J gave up 4 bases; unmatched junction bases: 9. Germline loops: CDR1 LGHDT, CDR2 YNNKEL (reference sequence).

This sequence joins TRBV3-1 (or the pseudogene TRBV3-2) and TRBJ2-3, with D perhaps TRBD2 (7 bases). The V end was cut by 4 bases, the J end by 8 bases, with 16 bases between. Germline CDR1 is LGHDT and CDR2 is YNNKEL (reference sequence). This CDR3 region has 14 residues. DNA for the CDR3: TGTGCCAGCAGCCGAGGGGGGGGTCGAAGTACGCAGTATTTT. Translation gives CASSRGGGRSTQYF.

V usage is TRBV19 and J usage is TRBJ2-4; D might be TRBD2 (7 bases). V was shortened by 5 bases and J by 5 bases, with 10 bases between the two germline ends. Per germline, CDR1 LNHDA and CDR2 SQIVND (reference sequence). The CDR3 totals 13 residues. The CDR3 DNA follows: TGTGCCAGTAGTTGGGAGGGGGAAAACATTCAGTACTTC. Translated, it gives CASSWEGENIQYF. The complete variable domain, with remaining parts taken from reference TRBV19 and TRBJ2-4, reads DGGITQSPKYLFRKEGQNVTLSCEQNLNHDAMYWYRQDPGQGLRLIYYSQIVNDFQKGDIAEGYSVSREKKESFPLTVTSAQKNPTAFYLCASSWEGENIQYFGAGTRLSVL.

This clone is a singleton in its sample. This chain links TRBV20-1 with TRBJ2-1; TRBD2 aligns across 13 bases. Losses at the gene ends were 3 bases for V and 4 bases for J; bases not matched to a gene: 9. The CDR3 totals 17 residues. The germline V gene has CDR1 DFQATT and CDR2 SNEGSKA (reference sequence). CDR3 loop: CSASVLGTSGAYNEQFF. In DNA form, the CDR3 reads TGCAGTGCTAGTGTTTTAGGGACTAGCGGGGCATACAATGAGCAGTTCTTC.

CDR3 nucleotide sequence: TGTGCCAGCGGGACTGACGTCTATGGCTACACCTTC. This codes for CASGTDVYGYTF. The chain couples TRBV27 to TRBJ1-2; D might be TRBD1 (5 bases). The CDR3 spans 12 residues. Per germline, CDR1 MNHEY and CDR2 SMNVEV (reference sequence). Deletions cut 8 bases from V and 4 bases from J, with 11 bases between.

The chain is built from TRBV2 and TRBJ1-1; D remains unclear. The CDR3 has 13 amino acids. Germline CDR1 is SNHLY and CDR2 is FYNNEI. V was cut by 7 bases and J by 0 bases, with 9 bases left in between. This chain's CDR3 is CASIRDMNTEAFF. CDR3 nucleotide sequence: TGTGCCAGCATACGAGACATGAACACTGAAGCTTTCTTT.

The chain employs TRBV29-1 and TRBJ1-1, with D unclear. Between the trimmed V and J ends, which lost 6 bases and 3 bases, there was a span of 17 bases. CDR3 length: 14 residues. In germline, CDR1 is SQVTM, CDR2 ANQGSEA. CDR3 sequence: CSVPRRAGYTEAFF. DNA for the CDR3: TGCAGCGTCCCCCGGAGGGCTGGATACACTGAAGCTTTCTTT.

This sequence joins TRBV7-2 and TRBJ1-1; TRBD1 might be the D (5 bases). V was shortened by 5 bases and J by 0 bases, with 7 bases between the two germline ends. CDR3 length equals 13 residues. Germline assignment: CDR1 SGHTA and CDR2 FQGNSA. The CDR3 DNA reads as TGTGCCAGCAGCCGACAGATGAACACTGAAGCTTTCTTT. Its protein is CASSRQMNTEAFF. Full variable domain (missing parts from reference TRBV7-2 and TRBJ1-1): GAGVSQSPSNKVTEKGKDVELRCDPISGHTALYWYRQSLGQGLEFLIYFQGNSAPDKSGLPSDRFSAERTGGSVSTLTIQRTQQEDSAVYLCASSRQMNTEAFFGQGTRLTVV.

The chain employs TRBV7-3 and TRBJ1-1, with D perhaps TRBD1 (6 bases). Trimming took 5 bases from V and 4 from J, leaving 17 bases between them. This CDR3 comprises 15 residues. The germline gives CDR1 SGHTA, CDR2 FQGTGA. Here the CDR3 DNA reads TGTGCCAGCAGCCCCCGCGGGGGCTCGGGCACTGAAGCTTTCTTT. It is translated as CASSPRGGSGTEAFF.

The chain couples TRBV27 to TRBJ1-3, with D hard to call. This CDR3 has 11 amino acids. Germline V CDR1 and CDR2: MNHEY, SMNVEV (reference sequence). Trimming took 5 bases from V and 4 from J, leaving 3 bases between them. The CDR3 reads CASSSGNTIYF. The CDR3 bases are TGTGCCAGCAGTAGCGGAAACACCATATATTTT.

This chain links TRBV7-8 with TRBJ1-2, with 10 bases matching TRBD1. The germline gives CDR1 SGHVS, CDR2 FQNEAQ. Trimming at V came to 3 bases and at J to 0 bases, leaving 1 base not matched to a gene. The length of the CDR3 is 15 residues. The CDR3 loop reads CASSFGQGANYGYTF. The CDR3 DNA reads TGTGCCAGCAGCTTCGGACAGGGGGCTAACTATGGCTACACCTTC.

The rearrangement uses TRBV5-4 and TRBJ1-1, with 9 bases identical to TRBD1. CDR1 SGHNT and CDR2 YYREEE come from the germline V gene (reference sequence). V lost 4 bases, J lost 5 bases, and 6 bases stayed unmatched. The CDR3 has 14 residues. The CDR3 nucleotides read TGTGCCAGCAGCACCAAGACAGGGGGAACTGAAGCTTTCTTT. Its protein is CASSTKTGGTEAFF.

This chain connects TRBV7-3 to TRBJ1-5; unclear D gene. Trimming took 1 base from V and 3 from J, leaving 16 bases between them. CDR1 is SGHTA, CDR2 FQGTGA, per germline. The CDR3 runs to 17 residues. For the CDR3, the DNA is TGTGCCAGCAGCTTAAGGTGGCGGGCAGACGTCAATCAGCCCCAGCATTTT. It is translated as CASSLRWRADVNQPQHF.

V usage is TRBV7-9 and J usage is TRBJ1-4, with D perhaps matching TRBD1 (5 bases). The germline CDR1 and CDR2 sequences are SEHNR and FQNEAQ (reference sequence). CDR3 size: 14 residues. Trimming took off 1 base at V and 8 bases at J, with 11 bases between the two ends. The CDR3 reads CASSLDDSSEKLFF. The CDR3 bases are TGTGCCAGCAGCTTAGATGACAGCAGCGAAAAACTGTTTTTT.

This chain connects TRBV5-1 to TRBJ2-1, with a weak D call TRBD2 (5 bases). The CDR3 loop spans 14 amino acids. The ends were cut back, 4 bases at V and 3 bases at J, with 11 bases in the middle. The germline V gene has CDR1 SGHRS and CDR2 YFSETQ. CDR3 nucleotides: TGCGCCAGCAGCCGGGGTTCGGGCTACAATGAGCAGTTCTTC. It codes for CASSRGSGYNEQFF. Variable domain in full (rest from reference TRBV5-1 and TRBJ2-1): KAGVTQTPRYLIKTRGQQVTLSCSPISGHRSVSWYQQTPGQGLQFLFEYFSETQRNKGNFPGRFSGRQFSNSRSEMNVSTLELGDSALYLCASSRGSGYNEQFFGPGTRLTVL.

This clone was observed a single time. This chain links TRBV2 with TRBJ2-7; 7 bases align to TRBD1. Looked up from germline, CDR1 is SNHLY and CDR2 is FYNNEI. This CDR3 is built from 14 residues. The ends lost 5 bases at V and 7 bases at J; junction bases unmatched: 11. This CDR3 reads CASSFTGATWEQYF. CDR3 sequence (DNA): TGTGCCAGCAGTTTTACAGGGGCTACCTGGGAGCAGTACTTC.

V usage is TRBV28 and J usage is TRBJ1-1; 10 nucleotides agree with TRBD1. Germline-derived CDR1 and CDR2 are MDHEN and SYDVKM. V dropped 4 bases and J dropped 5; count of bases not matched to a gene: 10. This CDR3 has 16 residues. The CDR3 DNA sequence: TGTGCCAGCAGTTCTCCCCCCGGGACAGGGGCGACTGAAGCTTTCTTT. Protein product: CASSSPPGTGATEAFF.

This clone was seen once. CDR3 DNA: TGTGCCAGCAGCCCCGGGACTAGCGGGACCGCCTGGGGTCTGTTCTTC. Encoded protein: CASSPGTSGTAWGLFF. This chain joins TRBV7-3 and TRBJ2-1; 13 bases line up with TRBD2. This CDR3 contains 16 residues. With V trimmed by 5 bases and J by 15 bases, 16 bases remained unmatched. From germline, CDR1 is SGHTA and CDR2 FQGTGA.

This chain joins TRBV18 and TRBJ2-5; 11 bases agree with TRBD2. The CDR3 covers 12 residues. Trimming removed 6 bases from V and 13 bases from J; junction bases left unmatched: 7. CDR1 and CDR2 from the germline V gene are KGHSH and LQKENI. The CDR3 loop reads CASSLGLAELYF. Here the CDR3 DNA reads TGTGCCAGCTCCCTGGGACTAGCGGAGTTGTACTTC.

The chain joins TRBV7-2 to TRBJ2-5, with D unresolved. There are 13 residues in the CDR3. Looked up from germline, CDR1 is SGHTA and CDR2 is FQGNSA. V was pared by 4 bases and J by 2 bases, with 8 bases between. The CDR3 is CASSYSFQETQYF. For the CDR3, the DNA is TGTGCCAGCAGCTATAGCTTTCAAGAGACCCAGTACTTC. The whole variable domain, remainder taken from reference TRBV7-2 and TRBJ2-5, is GAGVSQSPSNKVTEKGKDVELRCDPISGHTALYWYRQSLGQGLEFLIYFQGNSAPDKSGLPSDRFSAERTGGSVSTLTIQRTQQEDSAVYLCASSYSFQETQYFGPGTRLLVL.

J is TRBJ1-5 and V is TRBV27; 9 nucleotides agree with TRBD1. The CDR3 consists of 14 residues. V was pared by 8 bases and J by 3 bases, with 5 bases of the junction left unmatched. Germline V lookup: CDR1 MNHEY, CDR2 SMNVEV (reference sequence). The CDR3 is CASADRGSNQPQHF. The CDR3 nucleotides are TGTGCCAGCGCAGACAGGGGGTCCAATCAGCCCCAGCATTTT.

This clone was recorded a few times. At the DNA level, this CDR3 is encoded by other sequences in the same sample as well. The V gene is TRBV5-1, the J gene TRBJ1-3; D uncertain. The CDR3 spans 15 residues. Germline CDR1 SGHRS, CDR2 YFSETQ. The V end lost 0 bases, the J end lost 4 bases, and 11 bases lay between the germline ends. The CDR3 spells CASSLDGAPGNTIYF. The CDR3 coding sequence is TGCGCCAGCAGCTTGGACGGTGCTCCGGGAAACACCATATATTTT.

The chain has TRBV6-2 or TRBV6-3 and TRBJ1-6; 8 positions agree with TRBD1. With 4 bases clipped from V and 7 bases from J, the junction kept 9 bases outside the gene matches. The V gene's germline CDR1 is MNHEY and CDR2 SVGEGT. The CDR3 has 16 amino acids. The CDR3 region has the DNA TGTGCCAGCAGTTCCCGGCAGGGGGCGACCAATTCACCCCTCCACTTT. Amino acids: CASSSRQGATNSPLHF.

The V and J genes are TRBV2 and TRBJ2-1; 9 bases fit TRBD2. CDR1 is SNHLY, CDR2 FYNNEI, per germline. J lost 5 bases, V lost 5 bases, and 4 bases had no gene match. The CDR3 has 14 residues. The CDR3 is CASSMGLADNEQFF. DNA for the CDR3: TGTGCCAGCAGTATGGGACTAGCAGACAATGAGCAGTTCTTC.

This clone appeared once. The V and J genes are TRBV12-3 or TRBV12-4 and TRBJ2-3; possible D gene TRBD2, 5 bases. V was pared by 2 bases and J by 4 bases, with 7 bases between. The CDR3 covers 13 residues. CDR3 loop: CASSLLAADTQYF. The DNA for the CDR3 is TGTGCCAGCAGTTTACTAGCTGCAGATACGCAGTATTTT.

This sequence joins TRBV9 and TRBJ1-2; 8 bases line up with TRBD1. The CDR3 loop spans 14 amino acids. The trim removed 4 bases at V and 2 bases at J, leaving 4 bases unmatched. CDR1 and CDR2 from the germline V gene are SGDLS and YYNGEE. The CDR3 region has the DNA TGTGCCAGCAGCACGCGGACAGGGAACTATGGCTACACCTTC. Amino acids: CASSTRTGNYGYTF.

V gene TRBV11-2 combines with J gene TRBJ1-4; 8 bases fit TRBD1. Germline V gives CDR1 SGHAT, CDR2 FQNNGV. The CDR3 sequence is 17 residues long. The junction had 5 bases not matched to a gene; V was cut back by 0 bases and J by 2 bases. CDR3 in DNA: TGTGCCAGCAGCTTAGATGAGACAGGGGCCACTAATGAAAAACTGTTTTTT. Its protein is CASSLDETGATNEKLFF.

CDR3 region: CASSSDPGTGGLKTQYF. As DNA, the CDR3 is TGTGCCAGCAGCTCCGATCCCGGGACAGGGGGCCTGAAGACCCAGTACTTC. This rearrangement joins TRBV5-5 to TRBJ2-5, with 12 bases lining up with TRBD1. With 3 bases clipped from V and 6 bases from J, the junction kept 12 bases outside the gene matches. The germline CDR1 and CDR2 sequences are SGHKS and YYEKEE (reference sequence). CDR3 length equals 17 residues.

The chain couples TRBV7-9 to TRBJ2-6, with TRBD2 matching over 12 bases. Per germline, CDR1 SEHNR and CDR2 FQNEAQ (reference sequence). V lost 1 base to trimming and J lost 1 base; unmatched junction nucleotides: 5. The CDR3 totals 19 residues. This CDR3 reads CASSLVLGLAGSGANVLTF. The CDR3 nucleotides read TGTGCCAGCAGCTTAGTGTTAGGACTAGCGGGATCTGGGGCCAACGTCCTGACTTTC.

The chain has TRBV30 and TRBJ2-7; TRBD1 matches at 8 bases. The germline gives CDR1 GTSNPN, CDR2 SVGIG (reference sequence). This CDR3 is built from 13 residues. After removal of 1 base from V and 5 bases from J, the junction contained 4 bases not matched to a gene. CDR3 sequence (DNA): TGTGCCTGGAGTGACGGACAGGGAAACGAGCAGTACTTC. Encoded protein: CAWSDGQGNEQYF.

V usage is TRBV4-1 and J usage is TRBJ1-2; D unresolved. The V gene lost 1 base and the J gene lost 7 bases, with 10 bases spanning the gap. Germline CDR1 reads MGHRA; CDR2 reads YSYEKL. The CDR3 is made up of 13 amino acids. CDR3 sequence: CASSQAGVGGYTF. The CDR3 coding sequence is TGCGCCAGCAGCCAAGCGGGAGTTGGTGGCTACACCTTC.